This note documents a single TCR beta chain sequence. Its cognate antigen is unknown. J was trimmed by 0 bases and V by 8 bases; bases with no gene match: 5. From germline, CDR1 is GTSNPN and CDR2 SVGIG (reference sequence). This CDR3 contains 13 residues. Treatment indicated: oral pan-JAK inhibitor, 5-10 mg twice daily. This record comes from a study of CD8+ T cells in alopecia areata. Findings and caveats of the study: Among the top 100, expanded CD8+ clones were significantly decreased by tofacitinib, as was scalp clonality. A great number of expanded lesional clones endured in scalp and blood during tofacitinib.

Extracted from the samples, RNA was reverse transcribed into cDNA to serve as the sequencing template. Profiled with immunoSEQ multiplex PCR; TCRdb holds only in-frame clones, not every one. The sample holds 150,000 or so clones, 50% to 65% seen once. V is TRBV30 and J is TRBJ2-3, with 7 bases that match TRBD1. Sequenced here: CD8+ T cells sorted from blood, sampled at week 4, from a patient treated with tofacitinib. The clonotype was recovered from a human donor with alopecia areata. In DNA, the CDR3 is TGTGCCGTCGAGGGGGCTAGCACAGATACGCAGTATTTT. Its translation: CAVEGASTDTQYF.